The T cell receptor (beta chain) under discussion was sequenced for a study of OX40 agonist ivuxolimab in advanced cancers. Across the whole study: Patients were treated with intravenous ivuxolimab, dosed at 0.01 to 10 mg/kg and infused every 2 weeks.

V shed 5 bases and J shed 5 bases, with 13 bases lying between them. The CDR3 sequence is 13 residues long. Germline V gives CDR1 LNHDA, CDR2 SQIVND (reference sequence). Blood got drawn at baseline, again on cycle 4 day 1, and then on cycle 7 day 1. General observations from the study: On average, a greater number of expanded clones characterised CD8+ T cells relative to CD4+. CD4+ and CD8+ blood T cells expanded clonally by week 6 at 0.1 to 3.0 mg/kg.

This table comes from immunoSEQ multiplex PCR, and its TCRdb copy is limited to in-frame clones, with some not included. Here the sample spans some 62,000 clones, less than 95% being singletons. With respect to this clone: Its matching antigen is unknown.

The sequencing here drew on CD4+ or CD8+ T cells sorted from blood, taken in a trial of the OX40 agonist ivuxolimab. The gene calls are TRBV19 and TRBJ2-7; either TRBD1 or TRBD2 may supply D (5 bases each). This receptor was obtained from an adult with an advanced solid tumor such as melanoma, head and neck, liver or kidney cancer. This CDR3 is CASSQARGHEQYF. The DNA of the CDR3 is TGTGCCAGTAGTCAAGCGAGGGGCCACGAGCAGTACTTC.